In its sample, the clone carrying this TCR beta chain was seen a few times. As yet, its antigen is unknown. This specimen comes from a study of T cells in localized non-small cell lung cancer. Study results and limitations: Greater blood T cell density accompanied longer overall survival.

Data came from immunoSEQ multiplex PCR; TCRdb stores just in-frame clones and leaves some out. Among about 30,000 clones listed, 70% to 90% were seen once. This CDR3 comprises 15 residues. V lost 6 bases and J lost 8; bases outside the gene matches: 12. Germline V gene data show CDR1 as SGHTA and CDR2 as FQGNSA. The source material was peripheral blood, sampled before any cancer treatment. The rearrangement uses TRBV7-2 and TRBJ1-2; 10 bases are a match to TRBD1. The clonotype was recovered from a female donor at least 60 years old with stage I lung adenocarcinoma. The CDR3, as DNA: TGTGCCAGCAGAATTAGGGTCGGGACAGGGGACGGCTACACCTTC. Translation gives CASRIRVGTGDGYTF.